This T cell receptor beta chain was captured in a study of blood T cell repertoires in COVID-19. On the study more broadly: Specimens from acute and convalescent COVID-19 originated in the United States, Italy and Spain. In each case, the material was cDNA or gDNA derived from T cells, B-cell-depleted T cells, or PBMCs.

Per the study methods: It was from reference gene primer amplification that nucleated cell counts were estimated. Clones were read by immunoSEQ multiplex PCR, and TCRdb kept only the in-frame ones, dropping some. From that table come the V and J calls and clone size; the DNA was used to work out D and trimming. The sample has 250,000 or so clones, roughly 89% seen once. The CDR3 is 15 residues long. Germline CDR1 is MNHEY and CDR2 is SVGEGT. Unmatched junction bases numbered 4, after V lost 0 bases and J lost 5 bases. Specimen: peripheral blood. This clonotype was sampled from a woman aged 40 to 50 who had recovered from COVID-19. The chain uses TRBV6-2 or TRBV6-3 and TRBJ1-5, with TRBD1 matching over 7 bases. CDR3 amino acids: CASSYSQGSDQPQHF. DNA for the CDR3: TGTGCCAGCAGTTACTCACAGGGGTCGGATCAGCCCCAGCATTTT.